This T cell receptor beta chain derives from a study of blood T cell repertoires in COVID-19. Turning to the study itself: COVID-19 samples, acute and convalescent, were from the United States, Italy and Spain. The cDNA or gDNA used as material had been derived from T cells, B-cell-depleted T cells, or PBMCs.

Trimming took 1 base from V and 1 from J, leaving 8 bases between them. The CDR3 length is 15 residues. CDR1 SEHNR and CDR2 FQNEAQ come from the germline V gene (reference sequence). In the study's own analysis: Amplified reference gene primers provided the basis for estimating nucleated cell counts. Clones were sequenced by immunoSEQ multiplex PCR, and TCRdb holds only the in-frame ones, with some missing. V and J calls and clone size are given by that table; D and trimming were obtained from the DNA. Among about 69,000 clones, less than 95% were seen once, and the ten largest hold around 5%. This TCR derives from a woman aged 55-69 years with active COVID-19. Input material: peripheral blood. This sequence joins TRBV7-9 and TRBJ2-1; no definite D call. As DNA, the CDR3 is TGTGCCAGCAGCTTAGGTCGCCAGTCCTACAATGAGCAGTTCTTC. Translating it yields CASSLGRQSYNEQFF. The whole variable domain, filled in from reference TRBV7-9 and TRBJ2-1, reads DTGVSQNPRHKITKRGQNVTFRCDPISEHNRLYWYRQTLGQGPEFLTYFQNEAQLEKSRLLSDRFSAERPKGSFSTLEIQRTEQGDSAMYLCASSLGRQSYNEQFFGPGTRLTVL.